The following is a T cell receptor beta chain sequence with its context. CDR1 and CDR2 (germline): SNHLY, FYNNEI. Trimming removed 7 bases from V and 0 bases from J, with 11 bases in between. The CDR3 has 14 amino acids. TCRdb keeps only in-frame clones here, not all; method: immunoSEQ multiplex PCR. There are about 14,000 clones in the sample; 65% to 90% occur only once, and about a sixth lies in the top ten. The data originate from a study of T cell changes during pregnancy in multiple sclerosis. The sample was CD8+ T cells from peripheral blood mononuclear cells, taken after pregnancy. This sequence originates from a female donor in good health, enrolled as a control in a pregnancy study. The J gene is TRBJ2-3, the V gene TRBV2, with D perhaps TRBD1 (6 bases). CDR3 DNA: TGTGCCAGCATCGAGGGACAAAGCACAGATACGCAGTATTTT. This gives the protein CASIEGQSTDTQYF.